A single T cell receptor beta chain is shown here with its context. This clonotype was detected only once. Its antigen is currently not known. There are no base qualities to consult, and no much larger clone falls within one base. One read provides weak support. High-throughput TCR beta sequencing profiled peripheral blood CD8+ and CD4+ T cells from healthy donors, Susac syndrome patients and multiple sclerosis patients. The healthy donors served as controls matched for age and sex. Bulk CD8+ and CD4+ T cells were purified by magnetic negative isolation, whereas CD8+ TEMRA cells were enriched by FACS. Blood was collected in EDTA tubes and processed within 24 hours, with PBMCs isolated through density gradient centrifugation. PBMCs intended for TCR sequencing were frozen in liquid nitrogen and were later thawed in a 37 degrees C water bath. The sorted or isolated CD4+, CD8+ and CD8+ TEMRA cells had a purity of 90% or higher.

This sample is part of a study of CD8 T cells in Susac syndrome (dated by TCRdb to the late 2010s). For the study in its entirety: The study used repertoire sequencing to test whether antigen drove CD8+ T cell activation and differentiation in Susac syndrome. The full study reports these points: The TCR sequencing and HLA analysis was acknowledged to have included a relatively small number of individuals.

RNA was extracted with the RNeasy kit and 0.5 to 1 ug was reverse transcribed using random hexamers. TCR beta CDR3 regions were amplified with the immunoSEQ multiplex PCR assay covering 54 Vbeta and 13 Jbeta segments. Bias from PCR amplification was corrected by using a synthetic template baseline for primer optimization and for computational correction. For the original study's pipeline: Reads were assigned to V, D and J genes according to IMGT and analyzed in immunoSEQ Analyzer, with only productive sequences retained. Clonality was computed as one minus Shannon entropy normalized by log2 of the number of productive unique sequences. Public and private clones were assessed among the 100 most prevalent clones of each patient and control. Clones were defined as Susac-specific if absent from the healthy and MS cohorts, from under 1,200 published viral clones and from other ImmuneACCESS disease sequences. Using fastp trimming at Q25 and MiXCR clonotype assembly, TCRdb reanalyzed the public sequencing data and kept in-frame beta chains. One record per CDR3 amino acid sequence lists the most common genes and DNA. TCRdb, not the authors, supplied the V and J calls. The sample profile shows some 180,000 distinct CDR3 sequences; 93% of them were found once. In total, the top ten clones hold 0.095% to 0.12% of the sample.

This sequence originates from a human donor in good health. The material sequenced was CD4+ T cells from PBMCs.

The nucleotide sequence is given as TGTGCCAGCAGCCCTGGACAGGTAGCTAGCCGGGAGCTGTTTTTT. Translated, it gives CASSPGQVASRELFF. The receptor chain draws on TRBV11-3 and TRBJ2-2, and 7 junctional nucleotides match TRBD1. Including cysteine and phenylalanine, the CDR3 has 15 amino acids. Only the CDR3 region is kept as DNA, spanning 45 bases read in frame from base 1. Taken from the germline V gene, the CDR1 and CDR2 loops are SGHNT and YENEEA. Relative to germline, V is missing 5 bases and J is missing 9 bases, with 12 bases of the junction outside any gene match.